This T cell receptor beta chain was identified during a study of PD-1 blockade in classical Hodgkin lymphoma. Study-level findings and limits: Reported findings placed baseline TCR diversity lower in newly diagnosed patients (compared with healthy donors).

Remarks on this clone: Antigen specificity is unknown.

The CDR3 extends over 16 amino acids. Germline values: CDR1 LGHNA, CDR2 YSLEER. V was cut by 0 bases and J by 2 bases, with 12 bases left in between. This table comes from immunoSEQ multiplex PCR, and its TCRdb copy is limited to in-frame clones, with some not included. Among around 50,000 clones listed, more than 85% were seen once. All patients experienced relapse after autologous stem cell transplantation, and brentuximab vedotin exposure was variable. This TCR was recovered from a human donor with classical Hodgkin lymphoma. Sequencing was performed on peripheral blood mononuclear cells (PBMCs), taken before the second cycle of nivolumab. The rearrangement uses TRBV4-3 and TRBJ2-3; the D gene could be TRBD1 or TRBD2 (5 bases each). The CDR3 is CASSQDLRGSTDTQYF. The CDR3 nucleotides read TGCGCCAGCAGCCAAGATTTGAGGGGCTCCACAGATACGCAGTATTTT.